This T cell receptor beta chain was recorded in a study of blood T cells in healthy people across ages. V was cut by 5 bases and J by 5 bases, with 12 bases left in between. Germline CDR1 and CDR2: MNHNY and SVGAGI (reference sequence). CDR3 length equals 14 residues. The second PCR ran about 6 to 11 cycles with a sample-barcoded 5' primer and J-beta primers. Every single cDNA molecule received a tag from a template-switch adaptor with 12 random nucleotides. TCRdb analysed the 5' RACE reads with MiXCR anew, one entry per CDR3 protein. The repertoire holds over a million distinct CDR3 sequences, with around 39% as singletons.

Sequencing input: blood. This sequence was found in a woman aged 18-35 years in good health. The chain has TRBV6-6 and TRBJ2-2, with D possibly matching TRBD1 (5 bases). The CDR3 loop reads CASSNLRQTGELFF. For the CDR3, the DNA is TGTGCCAGCAGTAACCTTCGACAGACCGGGGAGCTGTTTTTT.